The 22 T cell receptor beta chains given below trace back to one sample, sequenced in a study of blood T cell repertoires in COVID-19. Libraries were prepared by immunoSEQ multiplex PCR; TCRdb keeps only in-frame clonotypes and omits some of them. The table lists 110,000 to 150,000 clones, 85% to 90% of them singletons, with roughly 5% in the top ten. The sequenced sample consisted of peripheral blood. The receptors originated from a human donor in a cohort sampled during active COVID-19.

The rearrangement joins TRBV2 to TRBJ2-1; 13 bases map to TRBD2. The V segment lost 6 bases and the J segment 6 bases; nucleotides outside the gene matches: 8. CDR3 length equals 16 residues. CDR1 and CDR2 from the germline V gene are SNHLY and FYNNEI. CDR3 DNA: TGTGCCAGCAGCGAACTACTAGCGGGAGGGGGCAATGAGCAGTTCTTC. It yields the protein CASSELLAGGGNEQFF. The variable domain in full, completed from reference TRBV2 and TRBJ2-1, reads EPEVTQTPSHQVTQMGQEVILRCVPISNHLYFYWYRQILGQKVEFLVSFYNNEISEKSEIFDDQFSVERPDGSNFTLKIRSTKLEDSAMYFCASSELLAGGGNEQFFGPGTRLTVL.

CDR3: CASSTGSRVNTGELFF. The CDR3, as DNA: TGTGCCAGCAGCACCGGGTCCAGGGTAAACACCGGGGAGCTGTTTTTT. The chain joins TRBV9 to TRBJ2-2, with D maybe TRBD1 (5 bases). In germline, CDR1 is SGDLS, CDR2 YYNGEE. V was trimmed by 4 bases and J by 2 bases, leaving 15 bases between them. This CDR3 has 16 amino acids.

This clone was picked up one time. The chain joins TRBV2 to TRBJ1-4; TRBD1 agrees at 7 bases. Losses at the gene ends were 1 base for V and 7 bases for J; bases not matched to a gene: 9. This CDR3 is 16 amino acids long. The V gene's germline CDR1 is SNHLY and CDR2 FYNNEI. CDR3 sequence reads: CASSEGRTGTGEKLFF. The CDR3 DNA is TGTGCCAGCAGTGAAGGCCGGACAGGCACTGGTGAAAAACTGTTTTTT.

The genes are TRBV6-5 and TRBJ2-5; possibly TRBD2 for D (6 bases). Trimming removed 6 bases from V and 5 bases from J, with 16 bases in between. The CDR3 extends over 14 amino acids. The V gene's germline CDR1 is MNHEY and CDR2 SVGAGI. The CDR3 nucleotides read TGTGCCAGCAGCGGACTATCCCCTACCGAGACCCAGTACTTC. It encodes CASSGLSPTETQYF.

The chain joins TRBV5-1 to TRBJ2-1; TRBD2 aligns across 7 bases. V lost 2 bases to trimming and J lost 0 bases; unmatched junction nucleotides: 5. CDR3 length: 16 amino acids. Germline assignment: CDR1 SGHRS and CDR2 YFSETQ. CDR3 coding DNA: TGCGCCAGCAGCTTACTGGGAGGGAGCTCCTACAATGAGCAGTTCTTC. Its protein product is CASSLLGGSSYNEQFF.

The rearrangement joins TRBV30 to TRBJ2-3; the match to TRBD1 covers 10 bases. Germline CDR1 reads GTSNPN; CDR2 reads SVGIG (reference sequence). Trimming cost V 5 bases and J 4 bases; bases outside gene matches: 3. The length of the CDR3 is 13 residues. Here the CDR3 reads CAWDRGRPDTQYF. The CDR3 nucleotides read TGTGCCTGGGACAGGGGGCGTCCAGATACGCAGTATTTT.

The chain couples TRBV5-1 to TRBJ2-7; D gene uncertain. The CDR3 totals 13 residues. The germline gives CDR1 SGHRS, CDR2 YFSETQ. With 0 bases removed from V and 3 bases from J, the gap between germline ends came to 7 bases. The CDR3, as DNA: TGCGCCAGCAGCTTGGTCAGTAACTACGAGCAGTACTTC. It specifies CASSLVSNYEQYF.

The chain is built from TRBV6-6 and TRBJ1-2, with D maybe TRBD1 (6 bases). V lost 0 bases and J 3 bases, leaving 11 bases between the germline ends. The CDR3 covers 15 residues. Germline CDR1 reads MNHNY; CDR2 reads SVGAGI (reference sequence). The DNA for the CDR3 is TGTGCCAGCAGTTACTCTCCTCGGACAGACTATGGCTACACCTTC. This codes for CASSYSPRTDYGYTF.

The CDR3 loop reads CASTRQDANTGELFF. The CDR3 coding sequence is TGTGCCAGCACTCGACAGGACGCGAACACCGGGGAGCTGTTTTTT. The chain combines TRBV2 with TRBJ2-2; D possibly corresponds to TRBD1 (6 bases). Germline V gene lookup returns CDR1 SNHLY and CDR2 FYNNEI. The CDR3 sequence is 15 residues long. V gave up 7 bases and J gave up 0 bases, with 12 bases separating them.

The genes are TRBV28 and TRBJ2-1; D call uncertain. V shed 3 bases and J shed 4 bases, with 7 bases lying between them. The germline CDR1 and CDR2 sequences are MDHEN and SYDVKM. This CDR3 contains 13 residues. The CDR3 loop reads CASSFGGYNEQFF. In DNA form, the CDR3 reads TGTGCCAGCAGTTTCGGCGGATACAATGAGCAGTTCTTC.

The chain is built from TRBV6-5 and TRBJ2-5; 13 nucleotides match TRBD2. The CDR3 covers 15 residues. Germline CDR1 MNHEY, CDR2 SVGAGI. V shed 6 bases, J shed 4 bases, and the junction held 5 bases outside the gene matches. The CDR3 DNA is TGTGCCAGCAGAACCGGACTAGCGGGAGTAGAGACCCAGTACTTC. It encodes CASRTGLAGVETQYF.

This clone was found once. V usage is TRBV6-5 and J usage is TRBJ2-1, with TRBD2 identical over 7 bases. V lost 4 bases, J lost 7 bases, and 7 bases stayed unmatched. Germline V gene lookup returns CDR1 MNHEY and CDR2 SVGAGI. This CDR3 is 14 amino acids long. The CDR3 spells CASSSGRAWNEQFF. As DNA, the CDR3 is TGTGCCAGCAGTTCAGGGAGGGCCTGGAATGAGCAGTTCTTC.

The chain joins TRBV18 to TRBJ1-1; 7 bases align to TRBD1. CDR3 length: 14 amino acids. With V trimmed by 3 bases and J by 2 bases, 3 bases remained unmatched. Germline V gene data show CDR1 as KGHSH and CDR2 as LQKENI. CDR3 sequence: CASSPGTVNTEAFF. The CDR3 nucleotides read TGTGCCAGCTCACCGGGGACAGTCAACACTGAAGCTTTCTTT.

The chain links TRBV6-5 to TRBJ2-3, with unresolved D. Trimming took off 0 bases at V and 0 bases at J, with 4 bases between the two ends. CDR1 MNHEY and CDR2 SVGAGI come from the germline V gene. The CDR3 totals 14 residues. The CDR3 coding sequence is TGTGCCAGCAGTTACTCGGAGAGCACAGATACGCAGTATTTT. This translates into CASSYSESTDTQYF.

V is TRBV30 and J is TRBJ1-4; 8 bases fit TRBD1. The CDR3 length is 20 residues. The V and J ends lost 1 base and 4 bases, in that order; junction bases with no gene match: 20. Germline V gene data show CDR1 as GTSNPN and CDR2 as SVGIG (reference sequence). The CDR3 DNA reads as TGTGCCTGGAGTGGACGCGAACTCCAGGGGGCGCCTAGGATTAATGAAAAACTGTTTTTT. Translation: CAWSGRELQGAPRINEKLFF.

This chain connects TRBV5-6 to TRBJ2-2; possibly TRBD2 for D (6 bases). Trimming stripped 4 bases from V and 4 bases from J, with 17 bases between. This CDR3 is 16 amino acids long. Germline CDR1 and CDR2: SGHDT and YYEEEE. The CDR3 loop is CASSTYRDFPTGELFF. The CDR3 DNA follows: TGTGCCAGCAGCACATACCGGGACTTCCCCACCGGGGAGCTGTTTTTT.

This clone was counted a single time. The chain uses TRBV28 and TRBJ2-6; 9 bases are shared with TRBD1. The ends lost 6 bases at V and 0 bases at J; junction bases unmatched: 12. CDR1 is MDHEN and CDR2 is SYDVKM in the germline V gene. This CDR3 spans 19 amino acids. The CDR3 region has the DNA TGTGCCAGCAGCACCCCGACAGGGGGGCCAAGCTCTGGGGCCAACGTCCTGACTTTC. It codes for CASSTPTGGPSSGANVLTF.

J is TRBJ2-1 and V is TRBV6-5, with TRBD1 matching over 8 bases. Germline V gene data show CDR1 as MNHEY and CDR2 as SVGAGI. This CDR3 spans 15 amino acids. V lost 5 bases and J lost 6; bases outside the gene matches: 9. The CDR3 nucleotides read TGTGCCAGCAGTAAAAACCAGGGGGCGGGCAATGAGCAGTTCTTC. Protein sequence: CASSKNQGAGNEQFF.

The chain recombines TRBV4-1 with TRBJ2-6; 7 bases match TRBD2. The CDR3 length is 19 residues. The germline V gene has CDR1 MGHRA and CDR2 YSYEKL. V gave up 0 bases and J gave up 1 base; unmatched junction bases: 9. The CDR3 here is CASSQDQGGFWSGANVLTF. CDR3 coding DNA: TGCGCCAGCAGCCAAGACCAGGGAGGGTTTTGGTCTGGGGCCAACGTCCTGACTTTC.

The V call is TRBV5-5, the J call TRBJ1-5, with D perhaps matching TRBD1 (5 bases). V lost 0 bases and J lost 6, with 13 bases in between. Germline V gives CDR1 SGHKS, CDR2 YYEKEE (reference sequence). The CDR3 has 15 residues. The CDR3 DNA follows: TGTGCCAGCAGCTTGGGGCCCAGCGGGGGTCAGCCCCAGCATTTT. Translating it yields CASSLGPSGGQPQHF. Drawing the rest from reference TRBV5-5 and TRBJ1-5, the complete variable domain is DAGVTQSPTHLIKTRGQQVTLRCSPISGHKSVSWYQQVLGQGPQFIFQYYEKEERGRGNFPDRFSARQFPNYSSELNVNALLLGDSALYLCASSLGPSGGQPQHFGDGTRLSIL.

This clone was picked up one time. This sequence joins TRBV18 and TRBJ2-2, with D possibly being TRBD1 (6 bases). V was clipped by 6 bases and J by 7 bases, with 12 bases between them. CDR3 length equals 13 residues. Germline lookup yields CDR1 KGHSH and CDR2 LQKENI. The CDR3 DNA reads as TGTGCCAGCTCTGAGGGGGACGGCGGGGAGCTGTTTTTT. Its translation: CASSEGDGGELFF.

The V gene is TRBV5-1, the J gene TRBJ2-7, with 8 bases that match TRBD2. There are 15 residues in the CDR3. Unmatched junction bases numbered 9, after V lost 4 bases and J lost 3 bases. CDR1 is SGHRS, CDR2 YFSETQ, per germline. This CDR3 is CASSRGRAGVYEQYF. CDR3 in DNA: TGCGCCAGCAGCCGGGGGAGAGCGGGAGTCTACGAGCAGTACTTC.